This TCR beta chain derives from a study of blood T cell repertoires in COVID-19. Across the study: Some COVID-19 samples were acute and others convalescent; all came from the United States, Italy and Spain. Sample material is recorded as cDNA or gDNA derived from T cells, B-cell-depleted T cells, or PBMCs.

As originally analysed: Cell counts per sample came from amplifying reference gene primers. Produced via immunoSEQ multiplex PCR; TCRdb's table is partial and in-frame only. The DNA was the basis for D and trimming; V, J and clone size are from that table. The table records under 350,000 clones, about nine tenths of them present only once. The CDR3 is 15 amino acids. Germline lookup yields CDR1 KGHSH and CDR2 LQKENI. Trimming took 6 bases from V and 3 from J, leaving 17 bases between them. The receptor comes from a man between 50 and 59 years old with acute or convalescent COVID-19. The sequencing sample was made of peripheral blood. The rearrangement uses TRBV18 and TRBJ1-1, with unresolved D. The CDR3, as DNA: TGTGCCAGCTCCGCTACTACCTGGCCAGACACTGAAGCTTTCTTT. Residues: CASSATTWPDTEAFF.